This paragraph covers one TCR beta chain sequence. The data were obtained in a study of blood T cell repertoires in COVID-19. Per the original data handling: Counts of nucleated cells, estimated from reference gene primer amplification, were obtained. The table came from immunoSEQ multiplex PCR; TCRdb's copy has only in-frame clones and leaves some out. V, J and clone size were drawn from that table, and D and trimming were deduced from the DNA. The repertoire includes about 150,000 clones, roughly 77% of them detected once, and 4.2% sits in the top ten. The receptor was derived from a man aged 55 to 69 with acute or convalescent COVID-19. Source material: peripheral blood.

The CDR3 region is CASSLEASGTSPYNEQFF. In DNA, the CDR3 is TGCGCCAGCAGCTTGGAAGCCTCCGGGACTAGTCCCTACAATGAGCAGTTCTTC. The chain recombines TRBV5-1 with TRBJ2-1, with 8 bases fitting TRBD2. V was pared by 0 bases and J by 2 bases, with 10 bases of the junction left unmatched. Per the germline V gene, CDR1 is SGHRS and CDR2 is YFSETQ. The CDR3 extends over 18 amino acids.